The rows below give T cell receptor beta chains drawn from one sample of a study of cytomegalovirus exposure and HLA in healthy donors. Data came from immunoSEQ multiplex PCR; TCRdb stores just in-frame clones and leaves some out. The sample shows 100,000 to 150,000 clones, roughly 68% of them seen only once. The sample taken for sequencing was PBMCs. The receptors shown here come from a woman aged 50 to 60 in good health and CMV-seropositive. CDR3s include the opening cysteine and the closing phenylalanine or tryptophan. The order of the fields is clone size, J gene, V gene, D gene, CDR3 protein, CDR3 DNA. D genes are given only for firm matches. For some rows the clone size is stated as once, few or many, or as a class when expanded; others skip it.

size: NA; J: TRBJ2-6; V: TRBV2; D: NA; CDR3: CARKSSGANVLTF; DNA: TGTGCCAGAAAGAGCTCTGGGGCCAACGTCCTGACTTTC
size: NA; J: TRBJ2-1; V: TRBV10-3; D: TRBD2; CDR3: CAISESLAGRYNEQFF; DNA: TGTGCCATCAGTGAGTCTTTAGCGGGAAGGTACAATGAGCAGTTCTTC
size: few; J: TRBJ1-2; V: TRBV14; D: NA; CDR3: CASSQARPGGYTF; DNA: TGTGCCAGCAGCCAAGCCCGTCCCGGGGGCTACACCTTC
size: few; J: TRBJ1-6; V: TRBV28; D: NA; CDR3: CASSSTDHLNSPLHF; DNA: TGTGCCAGCAGTTCGACAGACCATCTCAATTCACCCCTCCACTTT
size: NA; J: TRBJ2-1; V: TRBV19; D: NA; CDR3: CASSIVGGLQEQFF; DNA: TGTGCCAGTAGTATAGTGGGGGGACTGCAGGAACAGTTCTTC
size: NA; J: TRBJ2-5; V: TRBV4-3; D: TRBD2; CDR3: CASSRGGAGETQYF; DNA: TGCGCCAGCAGTCGCGGGGGGGCCGGGGAGACCCAGTACTTC
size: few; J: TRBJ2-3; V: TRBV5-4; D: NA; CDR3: CASSPTGRDTDTQYF; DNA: TGTGCCAGCAGCCCCACCGGCAGGGACACAGATACGCAGTATTTT
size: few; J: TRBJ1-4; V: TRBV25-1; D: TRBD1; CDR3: CASSDSGTGDEKLFF; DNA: TGTGCCAGCAGTGACTCCGGGACAGGGGATGAAAAACTGTTTTTT
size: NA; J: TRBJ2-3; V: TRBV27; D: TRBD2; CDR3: CASSLGASGGVITDTQYF; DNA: TGTGCCAGCAGTTTAGGGGCTAGCGGGGGGGTAATCACAGATACGCAGTATTTT
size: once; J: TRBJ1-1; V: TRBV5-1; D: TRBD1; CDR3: CASLRDSNTEAFF; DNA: TGCGCCAGCCTCCGGGACAGTAACACTGAGGCTTTCTTT
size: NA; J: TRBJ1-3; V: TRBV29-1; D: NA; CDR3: CSVVPGSGNTIYF; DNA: TGCAGCGTTGTTCCCGGCTCTGGAAACACCATATATTTT
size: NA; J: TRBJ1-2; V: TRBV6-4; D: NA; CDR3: CASSQGTYGYTF; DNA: TGTGCCAGCAGCCAGGGGACCTATGGCTACACCTTC
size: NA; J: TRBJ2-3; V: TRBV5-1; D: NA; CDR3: CASSVDWITSTDTQYF; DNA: TGCGCCAGCAGCGTTGACTGGATAACTAGCACAGATACGCAGTATTTT
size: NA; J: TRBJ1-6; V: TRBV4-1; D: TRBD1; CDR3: CASRPTGASYNSPLHF; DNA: TGCGCCAGCAGACCTACAGGGGCCTCCTATAATTCACCCCTCCACTTT
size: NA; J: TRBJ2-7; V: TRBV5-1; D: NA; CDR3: CASSLELTYEQYF; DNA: TGCGCCAGCAGCTTGGAACTAACCTACGAGCAGTACTTC
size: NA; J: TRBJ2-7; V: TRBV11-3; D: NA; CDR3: CASSRPTRRDYEQYF; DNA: TGTGCCAGCAGCCGTCCGACACGAAGAGATTACGAGCAGTACTTC
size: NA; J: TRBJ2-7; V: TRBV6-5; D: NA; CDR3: CASSRLGGPRDEQYF; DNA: TGTGCCAGCAGCCGCCTGGGGGGGCCTCGGGACGAGCAGTACTTC
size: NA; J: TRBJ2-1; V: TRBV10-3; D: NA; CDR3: CAIGAGMGRNEQFF; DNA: TGTGCCATCGGGGCAGGGATGGGGAGGAATGAGCAGTTCTTC
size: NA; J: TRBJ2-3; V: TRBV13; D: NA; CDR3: CASSLRRGDTQYF; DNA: TGTGCCAGCAGCTTACGCAGGGGCGATACGCAGTATTTT
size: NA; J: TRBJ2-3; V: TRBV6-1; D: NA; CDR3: CASSEILRVRDTQYF; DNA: TGTGCCAGCAGTGAAATCCTGCGGGTTAGAGATACGCAGTATTTT
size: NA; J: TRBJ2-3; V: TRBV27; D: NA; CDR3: CASSPGTGTDTQYF; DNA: TGTGCCAGCAGTCCGGGGACTGGCACAGATACGCAGTATTTT
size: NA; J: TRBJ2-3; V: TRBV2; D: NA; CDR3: CASSELLGGDTQYF; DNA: TGTGCCAGCAGTGAGTTATTGGGGGGAGATACGCAGTATTTT
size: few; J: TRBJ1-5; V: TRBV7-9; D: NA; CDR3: CSSSPGEFRPQHF; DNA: TGTTCCAGCAGCCCCGGGGAATTTCGGCCCCAGCATTTT
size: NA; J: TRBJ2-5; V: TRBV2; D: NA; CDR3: CASRDERTATTQYF; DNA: TGTGCCAGCAGAGACGAGAGGACAGCCACCACCCAGTACTTC
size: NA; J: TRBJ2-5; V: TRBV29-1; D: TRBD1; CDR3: CSVTGGNQETQYF; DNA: TGCAGCGTCACAGGGGGGAACCAAGAGACCCAGTACTTC
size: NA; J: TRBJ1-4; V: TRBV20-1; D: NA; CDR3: CSASNGRELFF; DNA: TGCAGTGCTAGTAACGGGAGGGAACTGTTTTTT
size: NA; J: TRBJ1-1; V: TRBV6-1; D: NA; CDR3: CASSEPGTEAFF; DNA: TGTGCCAGCAGTGAGCCGGGCACTGAAGCTTTCTTT
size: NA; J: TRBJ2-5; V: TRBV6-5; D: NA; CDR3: CASSFRQQETQYF; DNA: TGTGCCAGCAGTTTTCGCCAGCAAGAGACCCAGTACTTC
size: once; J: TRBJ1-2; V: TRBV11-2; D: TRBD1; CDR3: CASRRTGYSTF; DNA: TGTGCCAGCAGACGGACAGGGTACAGCACCTTC
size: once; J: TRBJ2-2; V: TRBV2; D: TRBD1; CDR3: CASAGQGVTGELFF; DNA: TGTGCCAGCGCTGGACAGGGGGTGACCGGGGAGCTGTTTTTT
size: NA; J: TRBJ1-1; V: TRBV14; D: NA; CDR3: CASSQTQGIYTEAFF; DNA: TGTGCCAGCAGCCAAACACAGGGCATCTACACTGAAGCTTTCTTT
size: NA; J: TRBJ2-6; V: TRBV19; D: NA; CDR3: CASSPYAGSGANVLTF; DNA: TGTGCCAGTAGTCCTTACGCAGGTTCTGGGGCCAACGTCCTGACTTTC
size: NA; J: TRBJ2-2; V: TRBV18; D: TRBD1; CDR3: CASSRTGVAGELFF; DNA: TGTGCCAGCTCCCGGACAGGGGTCGCCGGGGAGCTGTTTTTT
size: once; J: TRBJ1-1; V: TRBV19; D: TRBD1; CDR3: CASSIAGTGGQKAFF; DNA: TGTGCCAGTAGTATCGCCGGGACAGGGGGCCAAAAAGCTTTCTTT
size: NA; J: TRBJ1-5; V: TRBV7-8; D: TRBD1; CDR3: CASSRVATQGQPQHF; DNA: TGTGCCAGCAGCCGGGTGGCGACACAGGGGCAGCCCCAGCATTTT
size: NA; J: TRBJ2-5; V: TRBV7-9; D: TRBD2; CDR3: CASSLSGGARETQYF; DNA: TGTGCCAGCAGCCTTAGCGGGGGGGCGAGGGAGACCCAGTACTTC
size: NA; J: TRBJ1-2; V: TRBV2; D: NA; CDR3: CASRGLTPGYTF; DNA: TGTGCCAGCAGGGGACTCACGCCGGGCTACACCTTC